This T cell receptor (beta chain) originates from a study of cytomegalovirus exposure and HLA in healthy donors. Overall study findings and caveats: Indistinguishable V segments, including TRBV6-2 and TRBV6-3, were excluded. There were some public TCRs occurring in many donors, but most TCR sequences were rare. Among TCR beta chains, those listed as cytomegalovirus-associated numbered about 160. A prior analysis recorded that most TCR beta V segments were productive about 87% or about 30% of the time.

The germline V gene encodes CDR1 LNHDA and CDR2 SQIVND (reference sequence). The CDR3 is 14 amino acids. The V and J ends lost 3 bases and 1 base respectively, with 9 bases between them. With respect to this clone: The antigen is not known.

PCR used 60 Vbeta primers and 13 Jbeta primers. TCRdb keeps only in-frame clones here, not all; method: immunoSEQ multiplex PCR. The sample includes about 43,000 clones. The J gene is TRBJ1-1, the V gene TRBV19; a possible D gene is TRBD1 (5 bases). The TCR originated in a woman aged 25-40 years in good health and CMV-seronegative. Sample: PBMCs. The CDR3 nucleotides are TGTGCCAGTAGTATCGGGGGGGGGAACACTGAAGCTTTCTTT. It translates to CASSIGGGNTEAFF.